Listed below are T cell receptor beta chains from one sample, sequenced in a study of cytomegalovirus exposure and HLA in healthy donors. Produced via immunoSEQ multiplex PCR; TCRdb's table is partial and in-frame only. This specimen shows about 50,000 clones; the ten leading clones hold around 12%. The source material was PBMCs. The receptors originated from a woman aged 60-70 years in good health and CMV-seropositive. The CDR3 runs from the conserved cysteine through the conserved F or W. Fields, in order: J gene, V gene, CDR3 protein.

>TRBJ1-5|TRBV2
CASSGWTDSNQPQHF
>TRBJ2-7|TRBV14
CASSRLGTGGSEQYF
>TRBJ1-1|TRBV5-6
CASSLGQGLEAFF
>TRBJ2-2|TRBV6-5
CASAPPGRGRGELFF
>TRBJ2-3|TRBV6-1
CASSEGTVRTDTQYF
>TRBJ1-5|TRBV6-6
CASSDYRGDNQPQHF
>TRBJ1-2|TRBV18
CASSPSYTGVGVNYGYTF
>TRBJ2-5|TRBV7-9
CASSLGLGLETQYF
>TRBJ1-5|TRBV19
CASTSTGVKAQPQHF
>TRBJ1-3|TRBV6-5
CASSLARGSSGNTIYF
>TRBJ1-1|TRBV9
CASTPGGENTEAFF
>TRBJ1-3|TRBV18
CASSPQGAFGNTIYF
>TRBJ1-1|TRBV5-6
CASSFPRVNTEAFF
>TRBJ2-4|TRBV5-1
CASSLDRVLAKNIQYF
>TRBJ2-5|TRBV29-1
CSVAELEETQYF
>TRBJ1-4|TRBV18
CASSSGTGLNEKLFF
>TRBJ1-4|TRBV6-1
CASSDSVGFNEKLFF
>TRBJ1-2|TRBV29-1
CSVERGQGTDGYTF
>TRBJ2-6|TRBV29-1
CSVDRTASGANVLTF
>TRBJ1-1|TRBV6-5
CASSWERDLGEAFF
>TRBJ2-7|TRBV18
CASSLDRASYEQYF
>TRBJ2-1|TRBV10-1
CASSPGAGGPEQFF
>TRBJ1-1|TRBV11-2
CASYRAVNTEAFF
>TRBJ2-7|TRBV11-1
CASSWEAVSYEQYF
>TRBJ1-2|TRBV4-2
CASSQGGGIGYTF
>TRBJ1-2|TRBV20-1
CSARDPPGYTF